The rows below give T cell receptor beta chains drawn from one sample of a study of T cells in Graves' hyperthyroidism and ophthalmopathy. A single record per CDR3 protein comes from TCRdb applying MiXCR to the multiplex PCR reads. The table includes 490,000 or so distinct CDR3 sequences, 22% detected once. The specimen sequenced was blood. The receptors derive from a woman aged 70 to 79 with Graves' ophthalmopathy. Both conserved end residues are part of each CDR3. The order of the fields is J gene, V gene, clone size, D gene, CDR3 protein, CDR3 DNA. The D gene is left open where the match is weak. Some rows mark clone size as missing; the rest say once, few, many or name a class of expanded clone.

j_call: TRBJ2-3; v_call: TRBV2; clone_size: few; d_call: .; cdr3_aa: CASSRTGTPVANTQYF; cdr3_nt: TGTGCCAGCAGTCGTACCGGGACGCCCGTTGCCAATACGCAGTATTTT
j_call: TRBJ2-3; v_call: TRBV7-2; clone_size: few; d_call: .; cdr3_aa: CASSLEGRTDTQYF; cdr3_nt: TGTGCCAGCAGCTTAGAGGGCAGGACAGATACGCAGTATTTT
j_call: TRBJ2-7; v_call: TRBV18; clone_size: many; d_call: .; cdr3_aa: CASSPPHRAGYEQYF; cdr3_nt: TGTGCCAGCTCACCCCCCCACAGGGCCGGCTACGAGCAGTACTTC
j_call: TRBJ1-2; v_call: TRBV18; clone_size: .; d_call: .; cdr3_aa: CASSPPAPVGGRYGYTF; cdr3_nt: TGTGCCAGCTCACCACCGGCCCCTGTCGGGGGACGGTATGGCTACACCTTC
j_call: TRBJ2-7; v_call: TRBV11-2; clone_size: many; d_call: TRBD2; cdr3_aa: CASSSLAGRTYEQYF; cdr3_nt: TGTGCCAGCAGCTCCCTAGCGGGTCGAACCTACGAGCAGTACTTC
j_call: TRBJ2-3; v_call: TRBV10-1; clone_size: .; d_call: .; cdr3_aa: CASSESEGEDTQYF; cdr3_nt: TGCGCCAGCAGTGAGTCGGAGGGGGAGGATACGCAGTATTTT
j_call: TRBJ1-1; v_call: TRBV30; clone_size: .; d_call: .; cdr3_aa: CAIQRGTNTEAFF; cdr3_nt: TGTGCCATACAGCGGGGGACTAACACTGAAGCTTTCTTT
j_call: TRBJ1-5; v_call: TRBV6-1; clone_size: few; d_call: .; cdr3_aa: CASRPDRTRGQPQHF; cdr3_nt: TGTGCCAGCAGACCCGACAGGACGAGGGGCCAGCCCCAGCATTTT
j_call: TRBJ2-7; v_call: TRBV27; clone_size: few; d_call: .; cdr3_aa: CASSLPFRGMGRSQYF; cdr3_nt: TGTGCCAGCAGTTTACCCTTCAGGGGTATGGGGAGATCGCAGTACTTC
j_call: TRBJ1-4; v_call: TRBV5-1; clone_size: few; d_call: .; cdr3_aa: CASSSEGFGEKLFF; cdr3_nt: TGCGCCAGCAGCTCCGAGGGGTTTGGTGAAAAACTGTTTTTT
j_call: TRBJ1-2; v_call: TRBV6-1; clone_size: many; d_call: .; cdr3_aa: CASSSPWTYGYTF; cdr3_nt: TGTGCCAGCAGTTCCCCCTGGACCTATGGCTACACCTTC
j_call: TRBJ1-5; v_call: TRBV20-1; clone_size: .; d_call: .; cdr3_aa: CSARVGWGQPQHF; cdr3_nt: TGCAGTGCTAGAGTGGGTTGGGGCCAGCCCCAGCATTTT
j_call: TRBJ2-7; v_call: TRBV13; clone_size: few; d_call: .; cdr3_aa: CASSLGRNEKYF; cdr3_nt: TGTGCCAGCAGCTTAGGCAGAAATGAGAAGTACTTC
j_call: TRBJ1-3; v_call: TRBV11-2; clone_size: .; d_call: TRBD1; cdr3_aa: CASSGQVSGNTIYF; cdr3_nt: TGTGCCAGCAGCGGACAGGTCTCTGGAAACACCATATATTTT
j_call: TRBJ1-5; v_call: TRBV19; clone_size: few; d_call: .; cdr3_aa: CASSIVVQGGNQPQHF; cdr3_nt: TGTGCCAGTAGTATAGTGGTACAGGGTGGCAATCAGCCCCAGCATTTT